These 10 T cell receptor beta chains share one sample of origin, sequenced in a study of T cell changes during pregnancy in multiple sclerosis. TCRdb keeps only in-frame clones here, not all; method: immunoSEQ multiplex PCR. The table records tens of thousands of clones, roughly 88% of them present only once. Sequenced here: peripheral blood, sampled in the second trimester of pregnancy. These receptors originate from a female donor in good health, enrolled as a control in a pregnancy study.

The chain links TRBV11-2 to TRBJ2-1; D might be TRBD1 (6 bases). This CDR3 contains 18 residues. V gave up 4 bases and J gave up 1 base, with 20 bases separating them. Germline CDR1 reads SGHAT; CDR2 reads FQNNGV. DNA for the CDR3: TGTGCCAGCAGCTCTCCAGGTGGGGGCCTCGCGTCCTACAATGAGCAGTTCTTC. Its translation: CASSSPGGGLASYNEQFF. Full variable domain (remainder filled in from reference TRBV11-2 and TRBJ2-1): EAGVAQSPRYKIIEKRQSVAFWCNPISGHATLYWYQQILGQGPKLLIQFQNNGVVDDSQLPKDRFSAERLKGVDSTLKIQPAKLEDSAVYLCASSSPGGGLASYNEQFFGPGTRLTVL.

The chain links TRBV5-4 to TRBJ2-5; the D gene is possibly TRBD2 (7 bases). The CDR3 totals 16 residues. The germline gives CDR1 SGHNT, CDR2 YYREEE (reference sequence). With 0 bases removed from V and 3 bases from J, the gap between germline ends came to 15 bases. The CDR3 loop reads CASSLALRGGEETQYF. The DNA for the CDR3 is TGTGCCAGCAGCTTGGCCTTGAGGGGGGGCGAAGAGACCCAGTACTTC. Full variable domain (remainder filled in from reference TRBV5-4 and TRBJ2-5): ETGVTQSPTHLIKTRGQQVTLRCSSQSGHNTVSWYQQALGQGPQFIFQYYREEENGRGNFPPRFSGLQFPNYSSELNVNALELDDSALYLCASSLALRGGEETQYFGPGTRLLVL.

The V gene is TRBV27, the J gene TRBJ2-7; tentatively, D is TRBD2 (5 bases). CDR1 is MNHEY, CDR2 SMNVEV, per germline (reference sequence). CDR3 length: 11 amino acids. V was pared by 6 bases and J by 4 bases, with 7 bases between. The DNA of the CDR3 is TGTGCCAGCAGCGAGGGATACGAGCAGTACTTC. Its translation: CASSEGYEQYF.

J is TRBJ2-5 and V is TRBV4-1; D is possibly TRBD2 (6 bases). This CDR3 contains 13 residues. From germline, CDR1 is MGHRA and CDR2 YSYEKL. V lost 1 base, J lost 4 bases, and 7 bases lay in between. The CDR3 is CASSQGLVETQYF. The DNA of the CDR3 is TGCGCCAGCAGCCAAGGACTAGTAGAGACCCAGTACTTC.

This clone was found once. This chain connects TRBV11-2 to TRBJ2-7; D possibly corresponds to TRBD2 (5 bases). Germline CDR1 SGHAT, CDR2 FQNNGV. The CDR3 covers 14 residues. Between the trimmed V and J ends, which lost 2 bases and 2 bases, there was a span of 10 bases. The DNA for the CDR3 is TGTGCCAGCAGCTTAACGACGGGGACCTACGAGCAGTACTTC. This sequence encodes CASSLTTGTYEQYF.

The gene calls are TRBV9 and TRBJ1-2, with 7 bases aligning to TRBD1. This CDR3 comprises 14 residues. Per the germline V gene, CDR1 is SGDLS and CDR2 is YYNGEE. J was trimmed by 2 bases and V by 4 bases; bases with no gene match: 5. Here the CDR3 reads CASSHTQGNYGYTF. In DNA form, the CDR3 reads TGTGCCAGCAGCCACACACAGGGGAACTATGGCTACACCTTC.

This clone was seen more than once but under ten times. The chain combines TRBV9 with TRBJ1-2; 8 bases map to TRBD1. This CDR3 has 17 residues. The V segment lost 3 bases and the J segment 5 bases; nucleotides outside the gene matches: 15. Germline assignment: CDR1 SGDLS and CDR2 YYNGEE. CDR3 residues: CASSGNTGGTAHYGYTF. DNA for the CDR3: TGTGCCAGCAGCGGGAACACAGGGGGGACTGCGCATTATGGCTACACCTTC. Based on the CDR3 plus reference TRBV9 and TRBJ1-2, the full variable domain is DSGVTQTPKHLITATGQRVTLRCSPRSGDLSVYWYQQSLDQGLQFLIQYYNGEERAKGNILERFSAQQFPDLHSELNLSSLELGDSALYFCASSGNTGGTAHYGYTFGSGTRLTVV.

This chain links TRBV4-1 with TRBJ1-5, with 7 bases fitting TRBD1. Trimming took 3 bases from V and 3 from J; bases not matched to a gene: 5. There are 15 residues in the CDR3. Germline V gives CDR1 MGHRA, CDR2 YSYEKL. DNA of the CDR3: TGCGCCAGCAGCCACCACACAGGGGTCAATCAGCCCCAGCATTTT. Translated, it gives CASSHHTGVNQPQHF.

The CDR3 here is CASSQSVYEKLFF. The CDR3 bases are TGTGCCAGTAGCCAGTCAGTTTATGAAAAACTGTTTTTT. This chain joins TRBV19 and TRBJ1-4, with D unresolved. V was pared by 6 bases and J by 6 bases, with 11 bases between. The CDR3 runs to 13 residues. Germline CDR1 is LNHDA and CDR2 is SQIVND (reference sequence).

V and J are TRBV2 and TRBJ2-7; the match to TRBD1 covers 9 bases. J gave up 6 bases and V 0 bases, and 9 bases lay outside the gene matches. CDR1 is SNHLY, CDR2 FYNNEI, per germline. This CDR3 region has 16 residues. CDR3 DNA: TGTGCCAGCAGTGAAGCTTCGGGACAGGGTGGTCCCGAGCAGTACTTC. Protein: CASSEASGQGGPEQYF.